This T cell receptor beta chain comes out of a study of OX40 agonist ivuxolimab in advanced cancers. Study information: Hepatocellular carcinoma, melanoma, renal cell or head and neck cancer occurred in dose-escalation patients.

General study findings and limits: Relatively little clonal expansion, among the lowest observed, appeared in partial responders at 0.1-3.0 mg/kg. The work left the antigen specificity of expanded peripheral T cells undetermined.

As regards this clone: As yet, its antigen is unknown.

Assay used: immunoSEQ multiplex PCR; TCRdb lists only in-frame clones, some missing. The data contain tens of thousands of clones, more than 80% of them singletons. Individuals having autoimmune disease history or systemic immunosuppression were not enrolled. Germline trimming cut 4 bases from V and 9 bases from J; bases unmatched to any gene: 14. Germline V gene data show CDR1 as SGHTA and CDR2 as FQGNSA. This CDR3 spans 16 amino acids. The origin of this receptor is an adult with an advanced solid tumor such as melanoma, head and neck, liver or kidney cancer. The chain carries TRBV7-2 and TRBJ2-1; 8 bases are shared with TRBD2. Specimen: CD4+ or CD8+ T cells sorted from blood, collected in a trial of the OX40 agonist ivuxolimab. CDR3 in amino acids: CASSSPSAGGAGEQFF. The CDR3 region has the DNA TGTGCCAGCAGCTCTCCGTCGGCGGGAGGAGCTGGTGAGCAGTTCTTC.